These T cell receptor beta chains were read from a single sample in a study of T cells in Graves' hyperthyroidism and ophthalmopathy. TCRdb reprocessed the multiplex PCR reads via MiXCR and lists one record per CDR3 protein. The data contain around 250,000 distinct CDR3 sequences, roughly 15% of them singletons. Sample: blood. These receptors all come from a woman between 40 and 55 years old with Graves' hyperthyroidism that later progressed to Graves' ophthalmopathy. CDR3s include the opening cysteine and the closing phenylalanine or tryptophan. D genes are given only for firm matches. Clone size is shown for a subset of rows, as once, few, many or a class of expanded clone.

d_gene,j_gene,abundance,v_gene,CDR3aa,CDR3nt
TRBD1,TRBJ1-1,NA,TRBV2,CASSGTGGLTEAFF,TGTGCCAGCAGTGGGACAGGGGGCCTCACTGAAGCTTTCTTT
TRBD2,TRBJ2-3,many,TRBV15,CATSRDLGTSGTDTQYF,TGTGCCACCAGCAGAGATTTAGGGACTAGCGGCACAGATACGCAGTATTTT
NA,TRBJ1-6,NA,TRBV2,CASSTGRGYSYNSPLHF,TGTGCCAGCAGTACGGGCAGGGGATACTCCTATAATTCACCCCTCCACTTT
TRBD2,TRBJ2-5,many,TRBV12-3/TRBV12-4,CASSPSREGVETQYF,TGTGCCAGCAGCCCCTCGCGGGAGGGGGTAGAGACCCAGTACTTC
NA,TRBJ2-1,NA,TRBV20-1,CSARPNQWNEQFF,TGCAGTGCTAGACCCAACCAGTGGAATGAGCAGTTCTTC
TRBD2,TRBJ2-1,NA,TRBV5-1,CASRLTSGIGNEQFF,TGCGCCAGCAGGTTGACTAGCGGGATAGGCAATGAGCAGTTCTTC
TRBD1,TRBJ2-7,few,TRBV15,CATSTGQGPLEQYF,TGTGCCACCAGCACGGGACAGGGGCCCCTCGAGCAGTACTTC
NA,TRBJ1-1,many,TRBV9,CASSAQGTEAFF,TGTGCCAGCAGCGCCCAGGGAACTGAAGCTTTCTTT
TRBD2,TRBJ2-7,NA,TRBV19,CASSMGIGLAYEQYF,TGTGCCAGTAGTATGGGAATCGGACTAGCCTACGAGCAGTACTTC
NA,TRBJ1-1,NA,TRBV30,CAWSVSWGLTKAFF,TGTGCCTGGAGTGTGAGTTGGGGCTTAACTAAAGCTTTCTTT
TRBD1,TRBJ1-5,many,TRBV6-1,CASRPGQRYQPQHF,TGTGCCAGCAGACCGGGACAGCGATATCAGCCCCAGCATTTT